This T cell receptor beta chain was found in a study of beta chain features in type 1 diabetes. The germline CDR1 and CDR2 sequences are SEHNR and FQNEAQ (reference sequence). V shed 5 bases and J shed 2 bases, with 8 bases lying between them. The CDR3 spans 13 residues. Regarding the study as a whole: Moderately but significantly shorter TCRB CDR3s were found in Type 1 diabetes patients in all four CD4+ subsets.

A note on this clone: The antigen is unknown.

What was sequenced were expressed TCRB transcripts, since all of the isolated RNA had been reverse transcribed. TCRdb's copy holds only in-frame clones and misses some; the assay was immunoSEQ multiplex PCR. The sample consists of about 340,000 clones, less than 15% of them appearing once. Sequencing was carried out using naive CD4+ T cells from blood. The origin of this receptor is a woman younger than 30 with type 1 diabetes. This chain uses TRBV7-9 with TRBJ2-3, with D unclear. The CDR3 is CASSPPSTDTQYF. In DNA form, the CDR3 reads TGTGCCAGCAGCCCCCCCTCCACAGATACGCAGTATTTT.